Presented here are 4 T cell receptor beta chains from one specimen sequenced in a study of molecular identifiers for immune sequencing clone quantification. TCRdb reanalysed the PCR reads using MiXCR and keeps one entry per CDR3 protein. The sample lists about 640,000 distinct CDR3 sequences, 20% occurring once. Specimen: naive CD8+ T cells from blood, with Jurkat cell RNA spiked in. The subset is: FACS-sorted CD8+CD4-CCR7+CD45RA+ naive T cells. These receptor sequences come from a human donor in good health. Some libraries in this study had Jurkat cell RNA spiked in.

Concerning this clonotype itself: With a much larger clone just one base away, this may be a read error. CDR3 DNA sequence: TGCAGCGCCCCGTGGGTGGCCGATGAGCAGTTCTTC. Protein product: CSAPWVADEQFF. The chain recombines TRBV29-1 with TRBJ2-1; D is unclear. Per germline, CDR1 SQVTM and CDR2 ANQGSEA. The CDR3 length is 12 residues. V lost 7 bases and J lost 8, with 15 bases in between.

There are many counts of this clonotype. The chain links TRBV5-4 to TRBJ2-7, with 9 bases aligning to TRBD2. J gave up 1 base and V 2 bases, and 4 bases lay outside the gene matches. Germline lookup yields CDR1 SGHNT and CDR2 YYREEE (reference sequence). The CDR3 totals 15 residues. The CDR3 region is CASSFRTSESYEQYF. CDR3 sequence (DNA): TGTGCCAGCAGCTTCAGGACTAGCGAGTCCTACGAGCAGTACTTC.

The J gene is TRBJ1-2, the V gene TRBV7-9; unclear D gene. Between the trimmed V and J ends, which lost 5 bases and 6 bases, there was a span of 13 bases. The CDR3 totals 13 residues. Germline V gene sequence: CDR1 SEHNR, CDR2 FQNEAQ (reference sequence). In DNA form, the CDR3 reads TGTGCCAGCAGCCATCAGATTTATGATGGCTACACCTTC. Translated: CASSHQIYDGYTF.

This clonotype was seen ten or more times. The CDR3 protein is CASSAPGGEQYF. As DNA, the CDR3 is TGTGCCAGCAGCGCCCCAGGGGGCGAGCAGTACTTC. V and J are TRBV7-9 and TRBJ2-7, with TRBD1 matching 7 bases. The CDR3 loop spans 12 amino acids. The V gene end was trimmed by 5 bases and the J gene end by 6 bases; junction bases not matched to a gene: 4. Per germline, CDR1 SEHNR and CDR2 FQNEAQ (reference sequence).